The 27 T cell receptor beta chains given below trace back to one sample, sequenced in a study of OX40 agonist ivuxolimab in advanced cancers. Sequencing was performed with immunoSEQ multiplex PCR; in TCRdb, only in-frame clones are kept and a portion is missing. The sample lists roughly 45,000 clones, about 93% seen once, with 6.7% in the top ten. Sequencing used CD4+ or CD8+ T cells sorted from blood, obtained in a trial of the OX40 agonist ivuxolimab. Receptors were obtained from an adult with an advanced solid tumor such as melanoma, head and neck, liver or kidney cancer.

The chain combines TRBV5-4 with TRBJ1-6; D is perhaps TRBD1 (6 bases). There are 14 residues in the CDR3. In germline, CDR1 is SGHNT, CDR2 YYREEE (reference sequence). The V end lost 2 bases, the J end lost 8 bases, and 11 bases lay between the germline ends. The DNA of the CDR3 is TGTGCCAGCAGCTTTCTTGGGGGCGATTCACCCCTCCACTTT. This gives the protein CASSFLGGDSPLHF.

This clone was observed once. J is TRBJ1-1 and V is TRBV5-8; 7 bases are shared with TRBD1. V dropped 0 bases and J dropped 2; count of bases not matched to a gene: 4. This CDR3 is 15 amino acids long. In germline, CDR1 is SGHTS, CDR2 YDEGEE. The CDR3 nucleotides read TGTGCCAGCAGCTTGGCCGGGACAGCCAACACTGAAGCTTTCTTT. Protein: CASSLAGTANTEAFF.

The V and J genes are TRBV27 and TRBJ2-1, with unresolved D. The V gene's germline CDR1 is MNHEY and CDR2 SMNVEV (reference sequence). The V and J ends lost 7 bases and 5 bases respectively, with 15 bases between them. This CDR3 comprises 14 residues. The CDR3 loop is CASNELPLHNEQFF. In DNA, the CDR3 is TGTGCCAGCAACGAGCTTCCTCTACACAATGAGCAGTTCTTC.

The chain joins TRBV30 to TRBJ2-6; 8 bases fit TRBD1. Germline CDR1 is GTSNPN and CDR2 is SVGIG (reference sequence). The CDR3 length is 16 residues. V lost 2 bases to trimming and J lost 2 bases; unmatched junction nucleotides: 5. The chain's CDR3 is CAWSLGQGTGANVLTF. For the CDR3, the DNA is TGTGCCTGGAGTCTCGGACAGGGTACTGGGGCCAACGTCCTGACTTTC.

This clone was observed a single time. The rearrangement uses TRBV10-3 and TRBJ1-3; a weak D match, TRBD1 (5 bases). V lost 6 bases, J lost 2 bases, and 14 bases lay in between. CDR1 is ENHRY, CDR2 SYGVKD, per germline. CDR3 length: 15 residues. This chain's CDR3 is CAISSTGPAGNTIYF. Written as DNA, the CDR3 is TGTGCCATCAGCTCCACAGGACCGGCTGGAAACACCATATATTTT.

The chain couples TRBV5-4 to TRBJ1-1; 9 bases are a match to TRBD1. The ends lost 4 bases at V and 1 base at J; junction bases unmatched: 5. CDR1 and CDR2 (germline): SGHNT, YYREEE (reference sequence). The CDR3 sequence is 15 residues long. The CDR3 spells CASSGGDRANTEAFF. The CDR3 DNA is TGTGCCAGCAGCGGGGGGGACAGGGCGAACACTGAAGCTTTCTTT.

The CDR3: CASNGPGSPVSYEQYV. The CDR3 coding sequence is TGTGCCAGCAACGGACCGGGCAGCCCCGTCTCCTACGAGCAGTACGTC. V usage is TRBV2 and J usage is TRBJ2-7; D not resolved. There are 16 residues in the CDR3. V was trimmed by 7 bases and J by 0 bases, leaving 19 bases between them. The V gene's germline CDR1 is SNHLY and CDR2 FYNNEI.

The J gene is TRBJ2-7, the V gene TRBV2, with D perhaps being TRBD1 or TRBD2 (6 bases each). Germline CDR1 reads SNHLY; CDR2 reads FYNNEI. Trimming took off 8 bases at V and 1 base at J, with 21 bases between the two ends. This CDR3 is built from 16 residues. The CDR3 DNA is TGTGCCAGCCTTTCGAGAGGAGGGGGATGGTCCTACGAGCAGTACGTC. The encoded protein is CASLSRGGGWSYEQYV.

This chain connects TRBV30 to TRBJ2-2; D is possibly TRBD1 (8 bases). The germline V gene has CDR1 GTSNPN and CDR2 SVGIG (reference sequence). CDR3 length: 15 amino acids. The V and J ends lost 0 bases and 9 bases respectively, with 17 bases between them. DNA of the CDR3: TGTGCCTGGAGTGTAAACAGGGGGGGATTAAGGGAGCTGTTTTTT. Translating it yields CAWSVNRGGLRELFF.

The chain couples TRBV2 to TRBJ2-3; TRBD2 might be the D (6 bases). Trimming stripped 1 base from V and 2 bases from J, with 10 bases between. Germline lookup yields CDR1 SNHLY and CDR2 FYNNEI. This CDR3 spans 15 amino acids. CDR3 amino acids: CASSEGSGDTDTQYF. Here the CDR3 DNA reads TGTGCCAGCAGTGAAGGTAGCGGCGACACAGATACGCAGTATTTT.

CDR3 residues: CASKDRTNTEAFF. CDR3 in DNA: TGTGCCAGCAAAGACAGGACGAACACTGAAGCTTTCTTT. The J gene is TRBJ1-1, the V gene TRBV19, with D perhaps TRBD1 (6 bases). The CDR3 is made up of 13 amino acids. With 9 bases removed from V and 1 base from J, the gap between germline ends came to 12 bases. Germline CDR1 and CDR2: LNHDA and SQIVND (reference sequence). The whole variable domain, filled in from reference TRBV19 and TRBJ1-1, reads DGGITQSPKYLFRKEGQNVTLSCEQNLNHDAMYWYRQDPGQGLRLIYYSQIVNDFQKGDIAEGYSVSREKKESFPLTVTSAQKNPTAFYLCASKDRTNTEAFFGQGTRLTVV.

The chain couples TRBV28 to TRBJ1-2; the D gene is possibly TRBD1 (6 bases). Germline lookup yields CDR1 MDHEN and CDR2 SYDVKM. The CDR3 loop spans 14 amino acids. Trimming removed 9 bases from V and 6 bases from J, with 20 bases in between. The chain's CDR3 is CASCPGGASDGYTF. The DNA for the CDR3 is TGTGCCAGTTGCCCCGGGGGCGCATCTGATGGCTACACCTTC.

The chain combines TRBV27 with TRBJ2-1; D is undetermined. This CDR3 is built from 14 residues. The germline V gene encodes CDR1 MNHEY and CDR2 SMNVEV (reference sequence). V lost 5 bases and J 5 bases, leaving 13 bases between the germline ends. The CDR3 is CASSPLGEHNEQFF. The CDR3 nucleotides read TGTGCCAGCAGTCCCCTCGGTGAGCACAATGAGCAGTTCTTC.

The chain joins TRBV4-1 to TRBJ2-1, with TRBD2 matching 9 bases. Germline V gene lookup returns CDR1 MGHRA and CDR2 YSYEKL. This CDR3 is built from 16 residues. The J segment lost 4 bases and the V segment lost 0 bases, leaving 4 bases of the junction unmatched. CDR3 residues: CASSQDSTSGYNEQFF. CDR3 DNA: TGCGCCAGCAGCCAAGATTCCACTAGCGGGTACAATGAGCAGTTCTTC.

The gene calls are TRBV7-9 and TRBJ1-2, with D uncertain. The V gene lost 5 bases and the J gene lost 4 bases, with 11 bases spanning the gap. This CDR3 spans 13 amino acids. Germline CDR1 reads SEHNR; CDR2 reads FQNEAQ (reference sequence). DNA for the CDR3: TGTGCCAGCAGCCGACCACTCGGCTATGGCTACACCTTC. This gives the protein CASSRPLGYGYTF.

Here the CDR3 reads CASSLDGGDYGYTF. DNA for the CDR3: TGTGCCAGCAGCTTAGACGGGGGCGATTATGGCTACACCTTC. The V call is TRBV7-9, the J call TRBJ1-2, with D possibly matching TRBD1 (6 bases). Trimming pared 1 base from V and 5 bases from J, leaving 11 bases between. Germline V gene lookup returns CDR1 SEHNR and CDR2 FQNEAQ (reference sequence). The CDR3 has 14 amino acids.

The chain links TRBV7-3 to TRBJ1-6; 8 bases map to TRBD1. The CDR3 length is 14 residues. Trimming removed 4 bases from V and 7 bases from J; junction bases left unmatched: 3. CDR1 and CDR2 (germline): SGHTA, FQGTGA. Here the CDR3 DNA reads TGTGCCAGCAGCTCACAGGGGGGGAATTCACCCCTCCACTTT. This sequence encodes CASSSQGGNSPLHF.

The chain uses TRBV5-6 and TRBJ2-5; a possible D gene is TRBD1 (5 bases). Per the germline V gene, CDR1 is SGHDT and CDR2 is YYEEEE. V lost 0 bases to trimming and J lost 2 bases, with 8 bases between them. The CDR3 has 14 residues. The CDR3 bases are TGTGCCAGCAGCTTGGGGCGACAGCAAGAGACCCAGTACTTC. Its translation is CASSLGRQQETQYF.

The chain combines TRBV7-9 with TRBJ2-7; perhaps TRBD1 as D (5 bases). The V end was cut by 1 base, the J end by 5 bases, with 12 bases between. CDR3 length: 14 residues. Germline CDR1 and CDR2: SEHNR and FQNEAQ (reference sequence). The CDR3 DNA reads TGTGCCAGCAGCTTAGGGGGCAGGGTCCACGAGCAGTACGTC. This encodes CASSLGGRVHEQYV.

The chain has TRBV29-1 and TRBJ1-2; D may be TRBD1 (5 bases). The germline V gene has CDR1 SQVTM and CDR2 ANQGSEA. The V end lost 0 bases, the J end lost 7 bases, and 9 bases lay between the germline ends. CDR3 length: 12 amino acids. The CDR3 DNA sequence: TGCAGCGTTGAAGATTACAGGTCTGGCTACACCTTC. It codes for CSVEDYRSGYTF.

The CDR3: CASSRFRAAPGEQYF. CDR3 coding DNA: TGTGCCAGCAGCCGTTTTAGGGCTGCCCCGGGCGAGCAGTACTTC. This chain links TRBV5-5 with TRBJ2-7; D is unclear. Germline CDR1 SGHKS, CDR2 YYEKEE (reference sequence). The CDR3 loop spans 15 amino acids. Trimming removed 4 bases from V and 6 bases from J, with 20 bases in between.

This sequence joins TRBV30 and TRBJ2-5; D is ambiguous. This CDR3 comprises 13 residues. The germline V gene has CDR1 GTSNPN and CDR2 SVGIG (reference sequence). Trimming removed 0 bases at V and 2 bases at J, with 7 bases between. The CDR3 nucleotides read TGTGCCTGGAGTGTACGGTCTCAAGAGACCCAGTACTTC. This sequence encodes CAWSVRSQETQYF.

The rearrangement joins TRBV5-6 to TRBJ2-7, with TRBD1 matching 8 bases. V was clipped by 0 bases and J by 1 base; unmatched bases: 9. Germline assignment: CDR1 SGHDT and CDR2 YYEEEE. The CDR3 sequence is 17 residues long. The CDR3 sequence is CASSLGAGGAGSYEQYF. In DNA, the CDR3 is TGTGCCAGCAGCTTGGGGGCAGGGGGCGCTGGGTCCTACGAGCAGTACTTC.

The chain joins TRBV29-1 to TRBJ2-2; D is ambiguous. The germline V gene has CDR1 SQVTM and CDR2 ANQGSEA. The CDR3 contains 15 residues. The V end was cut by 0 bases, the J end by 1 base, with 9 bases between. The CDR3 region is CSVEEGSWNTGELFF. In DNA, the CDR3 is TGCAGCGTTGAAGAGGGAAGTTGGAACACCGGGGAGCTGTTTTTT.

The chain uses TRBV6-1 and TRBJ2-7; TRBD2 is a possible D gene (6 bases). Per the germline V gene, CDR1 is MNHNS and CDR2 is SASEGT. The CDR3 length is 18 residues. V gave up 0 bases and J gave up 0 bases, with 18 bases separating them. DNA of the CDR3: TGTGCCAGCAGTGAAGCACATGCGGGCGGCGGGGCCTCCTACGAGCAGTACGTC. Its translation: CASSEAHAGGGASYEQYV.

The chain recombines TRBV4-1 with TRBJ1-1; no definite D call. Germline V gene lookup returns CDR1 MGHRA and CDR2 YSYEKL. This CDR3 spans 15 amino acids. Trimming left V 0 bases short and J 4 bases short, with 12 bases between. CDR3 amino acids: CASSQEHAGVTEAFF. The CDR3 region has the DNA TGCGCCAGCAGCCAAGAGCATGCGGGTGTCACTGAAGCTTTCTTT.

The chain carries TRBV11-2 and TRBJ2-7, with a tentative D call TRBD1 (5 bases). V was cut by 2 bases and J by 0 bases, with 8 bases left in between. Germline-derived CDR1 and CDR2 are SGHAT and FQNNGV. CDR3 length equals 14 residues. CDR3 nucleotide sequence: TGTGCCAGCAGCTTAAGGCAGGGCTCCTACGAGCAGTACGTC. Encoded protein: CASSLRQGSYEQYV.